A selection of T cell receptor beta chains follows, all from one sample in a study of blood T cell repertoires in COVID-19. Here immunoSEQ multiplex PCR was the method, and the copy in TCRdb shows in-frame clones only, minus some. The sample carries under 100,000 clones, 75% to 90% recorded once. The sequenced sample consisted of peripheral blood. Every receptor here comes from a man in his 60s with COVID-19, enrolled during active disease. The CDR3 runs from the conserved cysteine through the conserved F or W. The order of the fields is V gene, J gene, clone size, D gene, CDR3 protein, CDR3 DNA. D genes are given only for firm matches. Clone size is shown for a subset of rows, as once, few, many or a class of expanded clone.

v_call: TRBV30; j_call: TRBJ2-3; clone_size: -; d_call: TRBD2; cdr3_aa: CAWSRGLADLSFDPDTQYF; cdr3_nt: TGTGCCTGGAGCCGGGGACTAGCGGATTTGAGCTTTGATCCAGATACGCAGTATTTT
v_call: TRBV10-1; j_call: TRBJ2-3; clone_size: -; d_call: TRBD1; cdr3_aa: CASSGQLSGDTQYF; cdr3_nt: TGCGCCAGCTCGGGACAGCTCAGTGGAGATACGCAGTATTTT
v_call: TRBV28; j_call: TRBJ1-4; clone_size: -; d_call: -; cdr3_aa: CASISGTPAEKLFF; cdr3_nt: TGTGCCAGCATATCGGGAACACCAGCGGAAAAACTGTTTTTT
v_call: TRBV5-1; j_call: TRBJ1-1; clone_size: -; d_call: -; cdr3_aa: CASSYGSGTEAFF; cdr3_nt: TGCGCCAGCAGCTATGGCAGCGGGACTGAAGCTTTCTTT
v_call: TRBV19; j_call: TRBJ2-2; clone_size: -; d_call: -; cdr3_aa: CASSPPLREYTGELFF; cdr3_nt: TGTGCCAGTAGTCCCCCTTTGCGGGAATACACCGGGGAGCTGTTTTTT
v_call: TRBV4-1; j_call: TRBJ1-1; clone_size: -; d_call: -; cdr3_aa: CASSNQGGAGTEAFF; cdr3_nt: TGCGCCAGCAGCAACCAAGGAGGGGCGGGTACTGAAGCTTTCTTT
v_call: TRBV13; j_call: TRBJ1-2; clone_size: -; d_call: -; cdr3_aa: CASSLDDTPGYTF; cdr3_nt: TGTGCCAGCAGCTTAGACGACACTCCCGGCTACACCTTC
v_call: TRBV12-3/TRBV12-4; j_call: TRBJ1-1; clone_size: -; d_call: -; cdr3_aa: CASSPRNTEAFF; cdr3_nt: TGTGCCAGCAGCCCGAGGAACACTGAAGCTTTCTTT
v_call: TRBV20-1; j_call: TRBJ2-1; clone_size: -; d_call: TRBD1; cdr3_aa: CSANEQGANEQFF; cdr3_nt: TGCAGTGCTAATGAACAGGGGGCAAATGAGCAGTTCTTC
v_call: TRBV6-5; j_call: TRBJ1-3; clone_size: -; d_call: -; cdr3_aa: CASRGWAGAGNTIYF; cdr3_nt: TGTGCCAGCAGGGGCTGGGCAGGGGCGGGAAACACCATATATTTT
v_call: TRBV5-1; j_call: TRBJ2-7; clone_size: -; d_call: TRBD1; cdr3_aa: CASSLEGAANEQYF; cdr3_nt: TGCGCCAGCAGCTTGGAGGGGGCGGCCAACGAGCAGTACTTC
v_call: TRBV4-1; j_call: TRBJ1-2; clone_size: -; d_call: -; cdr3_aa: CASSQEARQYGYTF; cdr3_nt: TGCGCCAGCAGCCAAGAGGCGAGGCAGTATGGCTACACCTTC
v_call: TRBV7-2; j_call: TRBJ2-7; clone_size: -; d_call: -; cdr3_aa: CASSLTQTYEQYF; cdr3_nt: TGTGCCAGCAGCTTAACACAGACCTACGAGCAGTACTTC
v_call: TRBV28; j_call: TRBJ2-7; clone_size: -; d_call: -; cdr3_aa: CASSPRQSTYEQYF; cdr3_nt: TGTGCCAGCAGTCCCAGACAGAGTACCTACGAGCAGTACTTC
v_call: TRBV9; j_call: TRBJ2-7; clone_size: -; d_call: -; cdr3_aa: CASSVGSRPYEQYF; cdr3_nt: TGTGCCAGCAGCGTAGGGAGCCGACCCTACGAGCAGTACTTC
v_call: TRBV5-1; j_call: TRBJ1-4; clone_size: -; d_call: -; cdr3_aa: CASSLGVTRANEKLFF; cdr3_nt: TGCGCCAGCAGCTTGGGGGTGACCCGGGCTAATGAAAAACTGTTTTTT
v_call: TRBV7-3; j_call: TRBJ2-7; clone_size: -; d_call: TRBD1; cdr3_aa: CASSFGQGSYEQYF; cdr3_nt: TGTGCCAGCAGCTTCGGACAGGGGAGCTACGAGCAGTACTTC
v_call: TRBV28; j_call: TRBJ2-7; clone_size: -; d_call: TRBD1; cdr3_aa: CASSTPTGAYEQYF; cdr3_nt: TGTGCCAGCAGTACTCCGACAGGGGCCTACGAGCAGTACTTC
v_call: TRBV6-1; j_call: TRBJ2-3; clone_size: -; d_call: -; cdr3_aa: CASSEAGGGDGTDTQYF; cdr3_nt: TGTGCCAGCAGTGAAGCGGGAGGCGGGGACGGCACAGATACGCAGTATTTT
v_call: TRBV4-2; j_call: TRBJ1-1; clone_size: -; d_call: -; cdr3_aa: CASSQAAGSLNMNTEAFF; cdr3_nt: TGTGCCAGCAGCCAAGCCGCAGGTTCTCTTAACATGAACACTGAAGCTTTCTTT
v_call: TRBV10-1; j_call: TRBJ1-1; clone_size: -; d_call: TRBD1; cdr3_aa: CASSAGTGDTEAFF; cdr3_nt: TGCGCCAGCAGTGCCGGGACAGGGGACACTGAAGCTTTCTTT
v_call: TRBV14; j_call: TRBJ2-3; clone_size: -; d_call: -; cdr3_aa: CASSQWAPRDTQYF; cdr3_nt: TGTGCCAGCAGCCAGTGGGCCCCTCGAGATACGCAGTATTTT
v_call: TRBV6-5; j_call: TRBJ2-2; clone_size: -; d_call: -; cdr3_aa: CASSYRLVNTGELFF; cdr3_nt: TGTGCCAGCAGTTACCGGCTAGTGAACACCGGGGAGCTGTTTTTT
v_call: TRBV18; j_call: TRBJ1-2; clone_size: -; d_call: -; cdr3_aa: CASSPAGQGDGYTF; cdr3_nt: TGTGCCAGCTCACCAGCCGGACAAGGGGATGGCTACACCTTC
v_call: TRBV4-2; j_call: TRBJ2-7; clone_size: -; d_call: -; cdr3_aa: CASSQENEAATYEQYF; cdr3_nt: TGTGCCAGCAGCCAAGAAAACGAAGCGGCAACCTACGAGCAGTACTTC
v_call: TRBV29-1; j_call: TRBJ1-2; clone_size: once; d_call: -; cdr3_aa: CSVRQDYGYTF; cdr3_nt: TGCAGCGTTCGACAGGACTATGGCTACACCTTC